A single sample is the source of the 27 T cell receptor beta chains below, sequenced in a study of Tregs in tolerant kidney transplant recipients. The nonmyeloablative bone marrow transplants came from related graft donors, with transient mixed chimerism. Assay used: immunoSEQ multiplex PCR; TCRdb lists only in-frame clones, some missing. In the table there are tens of thousands of clones, 87% of which are singletons. The sequenced sample was CD4+ T cells from blood (PBMCs), obtained 6 months after the transplant. The receptor set was obtained from a human patient who received a combined kidney and bone marrow transplant. The graft donor may be the source of some T cells.

The genes are TRBV19 and TRBJ2-5, with D tentatively TRBD1 (8 bases). The CDR3 is 14 residues long. V lost 4 bases and J 4 bases, leaving 13 bases between the germline ends. The germline gives CDR1 LNHDA, CDR2 SQIVND (reference sequence). CDR3 coding DNA: TGTGCCAGTAGTAGACAGGGGAGGGGAGAGACCCAGTACTTC. This encodes CASSRQGRGETQYF. Using reference TRBV19 and TRBJ2-5 for the parts outside the CDR3, the full variable domain is DGGITQSPKYLFRKEGQNVTLSCEQNLNHDAMYWYRQDPGQGLRLIYYSQIVNDFQKGDIAEGYSVSREKKESFPLTVTSAQKNPTAFYLCASSRQGRGETQYFGPGTRLLVL.

The genes are TRBV7-3 and TRBJ2-1, with TRBD1 matching over 12 bases. Trimming cost V 5 bases and J 7 bases; bases outside gene matches: 9. CDR1 is SGHTA and CDR2 is FQGTGA in the germline V gene. CDR3 length equals 16 residues. As DNA, the CDR3 is TGTGCCAGCAGCGCCTGGGACAGGGGGCGCAGTAATGAGCAGTTCTTC. This encodes CASSAWDRGRSNEQFF. Full variable domain (rest looked up from reference TRBV7-3 and TRBJ2-1): GAGVSQTPSNKVTEKGKYVELRCDPISGHTALYWYRQSLGQGPEFLIYFQGTGAADDSGLPNDRFFAVRPEGSVSTLKIQRTERGDSAVYLCASSAWDRGRSNEQFFGPGTRLTVL.

The chain recombines TRBV5-4 with TRBJ2-7; TRBD2 is a possible D gene (5 bases). The CDR3 sequence is 12 residues long. CDR1 is SGHNT, CDR2 YYREEE, per germline (reference sequence). The V gene lost 2 bases and the J gene lost 7 bases, with 10 bases spanning the gap. CDR3 nucleotide sequence: TGTGCCAGCAGCTTTTTAGCGTCGGAGCAGTACTTC. The encoded protein is CASSFLASEQYF.

CDR3 sequence reads: CASRRQSQETQYF. CDR3 nucleotides: TGTGCCAGCAGAAGACAGAGCCAAGAGACCCAGTACTTC. The rearrangement links TRBV27 to TRBJ2-5; a possible D gene is TRBD1 (5 bases). Germline V CDR1 and CDR2: MNHEY, SMNVEV (reference sequence). The V and J ends lost 6 bases and 1 base respectively, with 9 bases between them. The CDR3 contains 13 residues.

The chain carries TRBV4-1 and TRBJ2-3; no reliable D call. The V gene lost 0 bases and the J gene lost 8 bases, with 9 bases spanning the gap. CDR1 is MGHRA, CDR2 YSYEKL, per germline. This CDR3 is 13 amino acids long. The CDR3 nucleotides read TGCGCCAGCAGCCAAGATCTTCAGCGTACGCAGTATTTT. This gives the protein CASSQDLQRTQYF.

The chain uses TRBV19 and TRBJ2-5, with a tentative D call TRBD1 (6 bases). The J call may not be correct, given that the DNA end is closer to TRBJ2-7. Looked up from germline, CDR1 is LNHDA and CDR2 is SQIVND (reference sequence). The CDR3 totals 14 residues. CDR3 in amino acids: CASSTTGHGYEQYF. The CDR3 bases are TGTGCCAGTAGTACAACGGGACACGGCTACGAGCAGTACTTC.

This chain joins TRBV7-2 and TRBJ2-3, with D hard to call. The V and J ends lost 5 bases and 5 bases respectively, with 17 bases between them. Germline V CDR1 and CDR2: SGHTA, FQGNSA. CDR3 length: 15 amino acids. As DNA, the CDR3 is TGTGCCAGCAGCCCCCGTTCCGCGTTCTTAGATACGCAGTATTTT. Amino acid sequence: CASSPRSAFLDTQYF.

The chain combines TRBV5-4 with TRBJ2-5, with 10 positions matching TRBD2. The CDR3 loop spans 16 amino acids. V lost 4 bases and J lost 1; bases outside the gene matches: 7. Looked up from germline, CDR1 is SGHNT and CDR2 is YYREEE (reference sequence). The CDR3 DNA follows: TGTGCCAGCAGCCGAAGACTAGCGGGTGTCCAAGAGACCCAGTACTTC. It yields the protein CASSRRLAGVQETQYF.

The CDR3 sequence: CASSRAATGSNIQYF. The CDR3, as DNA: TGTGCCAGCAGCCGGGCGGCGACAGGATCAAACATTCAGTACTTC. The V and J genes are TRBV6-5 and TRBJ2-4, with D possibly being TRBD1 (6 bases). Trimming cost V 6 bases and J 6 bases, with 18 bases left between them. CDR3 length: 15 amino acids. The germline CDR1 and CDR2 sequences are MNHEY and SVGAGI.

The chain uses TRBV7-2 and TRBJ2-3; tentative D call: TRBD2 (5 bases). The germline V and J ends were trimmed by 8 bases and 7 bases, with 25 bases remaining between them. Looked up from germline, CDR1 is SGHTA and CDR2 is FQGNSA. The CDR3 spans 16 residues. CDR3 bases: TGTGCCAGCTCGAATGGCGGTAGCGCCTCTAGGAATACGCAGTATTTT. It translates to CASSNGGSASRNTQYF.

The chain couples TRBV11-3 to TRBJ2-5; D not certain. CDR1 SGHNT and CDR2 YENEEA come from the germline V gene. V lost 4 bases and J 5 bases, leaving 11 bases between the germline ends. CDR3 length: 13 residues. CDR3 loop: CASSSILRETQYF. The CDR3 DNA is TGTGCCAGCAGCTCCATCTTGCGGGAGACCCAGTACTTC.

The rearrangement links TRBV7-2 to TRBJ2-3, with TRBD1 matching over 7 bases. Germline-derived CDR1 and CDR2 are SGHTA and FQGNSA. Germline trimming cut 5 bases from V and 0 bases from J; bases unmatched to any gene: 5. This CDR3 region has 15 residues. The CDR3 is CASSPTGQSTDTQYF. The CDR3 DNA follows: TGTGCCAGCAGCCCAACGGGACAGAGCACAGATACGCAGTATTTT.

The chain recombines TRBV11-3 with TRBJ1-1; TRBD1 agrees at 8 bases. The CDR3 has 16 residues. Germline CDR1 is SGHNT and CDR2 is YENEEA. V gave up 1 base and J gave up 4 bases; unmatched junction bases: 8. The CDR3 DNA sequence: TGTGCCAGCAGCTTAGGGGGAGACAGGGGTGGCACTGAAGCTTTCTTT. Translated: CASSLGGDRGGTEAFF.

V is TRBV10-3 and J is TRBJ1-1; 8 positions match TRBD1. The CDR3 length is 14 residues. CDR1 and CDR2 from the germline V gene are ENHRY and SYGVKD. Germline trimming cut 5 bases from V and 3 bases from J; bases unmatched to any gene: 5. The CDR3 DNA is TGTGCCATCAGTCTAAAACAGGGGGACACTGAAGCTTTCTTT. It translates to CAISLKQGDTEAFF.

The chain uses TRBV11-1 and TRBJ2-1; 10 bases map to TRBD1. Trimming cost V 5 bases and J 9 bases; bases outside gene matches: 10. Germline CDR1 is SGHAT and CDR2 is FQDESV (reference sequence). The CDR3 spans 15 residues. The CDR3 protein is CASSLGTGVRSEQFF. The CDR3 coding sequence is TGTGCCAGCAGCCTAGGGACAGGGGTTCGGAGTGAGCAGTTCTTC. The complete variable domain, with remaining parts taken from reference TRBV11-1 and TRBJ2-1, reads EAEVAQSPRYKITEKSQAVAFWCDPISGHATLYWYRQILGQGPELLVQFQDESVVDDSQLPKDRFSAERLKGVDSTLKIQPAELGDSAMYLCASSLGTGVRSEQFFGPGTRLTVL.

The genes are TRBV7-2 and TRBJ1-2, with a weak D call TRBD1 (5 bases). Germline V gives CDR1 SGHTA, CDR2 FQGNSA. The length of the CDR3 is 15 residues. The V and J ends lost 0 bases and 2 bases respectively, with 10 bases between them. This chain's CDR3 is CASSLATGLNYGYTF. CDR3 nucleotide sequence: TGTGCCAGCAGCTTAGCGACGGGACTCAACTATGGCTACACCTTC.

The rearrangement joins TRBV7-3 to TRBJ2-1, with D possibly matching TRBD1 (6 bases). Looked up from germline, CDR1 is SGHTA and CDR2 is FQGTGA. V was shortened by 5 bases and J by 9 bases, with 17 bases between the two germline ends. The CDR3 loop spans 14 amino acids. CDR3 coding DNA: TGTGCCAGCAGCCAATGGGGGCCTGATGGTGAGCAGTTCTTC. Amino acid sequence: CASSQWGPDGEQFF. Full variable domain (rest looked up from reference TRBV7-3 and TRBJ2-1): GAGVSQTPSNKVTEKGKYVELRCDPISGHTALYWYRQSLGQGPEFLIYFQGTGAADDSGLPNDRFFAVRPEGSVSTLKIQRTERGDSAVYLCASSQWGPDGEQFFGPGTRLTVL.

The chain has TRBV29-1 and TRBJ1-1, with D perhaps TRBD1 (6 bases). CDR1 and CDR2 (germline): SQVTM, ANQGSEA. Trimming cost V 5 bases and J 2 bases, with 9 bases left between them. The CDR3 is 12 amino acids. The CDR3 sequence: CSVNRVNTEAFF. The CDR3 DNA reads TGCAGCGTTAACAGGGTCAACACTGAAGCTTTCTTT.

This clone is labeled as hyperexpanded. J is TRBJ2-3 and V is TRBV2; 7 positions agree with TRBD2. The CDR3 runs 14 residues. V was clipped by 10 bases and J by 2 bases; unmatched bases: 9. In germline, CDR1 is SNHLY, CDR2 FYNNEI. CDR3 loop: CAIGLGLDTDTQYF. The CDR3, as DNA: TGTGCCATAGGACTAGGCCTTGACACAGATACGCAGTATTTT.

This clone turned up a few times. The rearrangement uses TRBV6-5 and TRBJ2-3; 11 bases are shared with TRBD2. CDR1 MNHEY and CDR2 SVGAGI come from the germline V gene. V lost 5 bases, J lost 6 bases, and 4 bases stayed unmatched. The CDR3 covers 14 residues. In nucleotides, the CDR3 is TGTGCCAGCAGTACTAGCGGGAGTGTTGATACGCAGTATTTT. Its protein is CASSTSGSVDTQYF.

The CDR3 loop is CASSGLVNTGELFF. As DNA, the CDR3 is TGTGCCAGCAGTGGACTAGTTAACACCGGGGAGCTGTTTTTT. The chain joins TRBV9 to TRBJ2-2; 7 bases are a match to TRBD2. From germline, CDR1 is SGDLS and CDR2 YYNGEE. The CDR3 covers 14 residues. J gave up 2 bases and V 5 bases, and 3 bases lay outside the gene matches.

This clone was picked up a small number of times. V gene TRBV5-1 combines with J gene TRBJ2-3, with TRBD2 matching 7 bases. With V trimmed by 3 bases and J by 6 bases, 10 bases remained unmatched. CDR1 and CDR2 (germline): SGHRS, YFSETQ. CDR3 length equals 15 residues. Written as DNA, the CDR3 is TGCGCCAGCAGCTCCCTAGCGGAATTCAGGGATACGCAGTATTTT. Amino acids: CASSSLAEFRDTQYF.

This chain joins TRBV12-5 and TRBJ1-2; TRBD1 matches 8 bases. The V and J ends lost 1 base and 7 bases, in that order; junction bases with no gene match: 11. This CDR3 spans 16 amino acids. Germline assignment: CDR1 LGHNT and CDR2 FRNRAP. DNA of the CDR3: TGTGCTAGTGGTTTGGAGTTAGGTCAGGGGGCCTCTGGCTACACCTTC. Translating gives CASGLELGQGASGYTF.

The chain carries TRBV28 and TRBJ2-4, with a tentative D call TRBD1 (5 bases). The CDR3 length is 14 residues. CDR1 is MDHEN and CDR2 is SYDVKM in the germline V gene. The V end was cut by 3 bases, the J end by 8 bases, with 14 bases between. The CDR3 is CASSLSRGIDIQYF. For the CDR3, the DNA is TGTGCCAGCAGTTTGAGTAGGGGAATTGACATTCAGTACTTC.

The chain is built from TRBV7-2 and TRBJ2-1; 7 bases map to TRBD2. V trimming: 3 bases; J trimming: 6 bases; junction bases outside the gene matches: 14. The length of the CDR3 is 17 residues. Germline CDR1 is SGHTA and CDR2 is FQGNSA. CDR3 nucleotides: TGTGCCAGCAGCTTCCAACCCTTCGGACTAGGCAGCAATGAGCAGTTCTTC. This codes for CASSFQPFGLGSNEQFF.

The V gene is TRBV19, the J gene TRBJ1-1, with D possibly matching TRBD1 (5 bases). The CDR3 spans 15 residues. Between the trimmed V and J ends, which lost 5 bases and 4 bases, there was a span of 17 bases. The germline gives CDR1 LNHDA, CDR2 SQIVND (reference sequence). CDR3 protein: CASSPQGRGSTEAFF. The CDR3 DNA follows: TGTGCCAGTAGTCCCCAGGGTCGTGGTAGCACTGAAGCTTTCTTT.

This sequence joins TRBV7-2 and TRBJ2-3; 13 nucleotides match TRBD2. V shed 1 base and J 0 bases; nucleotides not matched to a gene: 4. The germline V gene has CDR1 SGHTA and CDR2 FQGNSA. This CDR3 is 18 amino acids long. CDR3 DNA: TGTGCCAGCAGCTTAGGACTAGCGGGAGGTCCTAGCACAGATACGCAGTATTTT. It specifies CASSLGLAGGPSTDTQYF.